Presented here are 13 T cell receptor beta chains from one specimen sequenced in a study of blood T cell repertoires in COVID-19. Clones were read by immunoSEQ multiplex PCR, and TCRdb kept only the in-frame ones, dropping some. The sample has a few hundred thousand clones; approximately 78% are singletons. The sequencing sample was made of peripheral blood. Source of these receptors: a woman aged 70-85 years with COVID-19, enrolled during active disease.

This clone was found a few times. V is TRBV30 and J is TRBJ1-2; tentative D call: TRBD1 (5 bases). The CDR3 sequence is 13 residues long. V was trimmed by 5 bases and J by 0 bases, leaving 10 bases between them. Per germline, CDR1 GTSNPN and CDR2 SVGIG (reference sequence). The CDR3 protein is CAWGGETNYGYTF. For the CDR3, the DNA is TGTGCCTGGGGAGGGGAGACTAACTATGGCTACACCTTC.

CDR3: CASSLQSLDTDTQYF. Here the CDR3 DNA reads TGTGCCAGCAGCTTACAGTCCCTAGATACAGATACGCAGTATTTT. The chain links TRBV7-3 to TRBJ2-3; D is ambiguous. CDR1 is SGHTA and CDR2 is FQGTGA in the germline V gene. The germline V and J ends were trimmed by 2 bases and 3 bases, with 12 bases remaining between them. The CDR3 is made up of 15 amino acids.

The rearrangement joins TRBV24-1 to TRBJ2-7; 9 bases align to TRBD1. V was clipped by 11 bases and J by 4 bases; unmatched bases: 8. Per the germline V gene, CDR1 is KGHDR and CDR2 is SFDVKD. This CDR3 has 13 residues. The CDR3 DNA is TGTGCCAGCCAACAGGGGGCAGGGTACGAGCAGTACTTC. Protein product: CASQQGAGYEQYF.

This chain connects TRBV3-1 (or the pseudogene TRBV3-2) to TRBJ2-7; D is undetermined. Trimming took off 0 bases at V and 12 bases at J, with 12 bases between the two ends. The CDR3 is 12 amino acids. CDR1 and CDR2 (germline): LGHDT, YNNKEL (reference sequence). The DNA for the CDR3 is TGTGCCAGCAGCCAAGACAGGCTTAGACCGTACTTC. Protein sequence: CASSQDRLRPYF.

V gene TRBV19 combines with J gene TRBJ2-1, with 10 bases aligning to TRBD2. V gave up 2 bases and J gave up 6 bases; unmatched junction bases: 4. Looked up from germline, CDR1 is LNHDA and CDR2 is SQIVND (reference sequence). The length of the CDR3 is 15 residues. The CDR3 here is CASSIPGTSVNEQFF. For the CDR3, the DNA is TGTGCCAGTAGTATACCCGGGACTAGCGTCAATGAGCAGTTCTTC.

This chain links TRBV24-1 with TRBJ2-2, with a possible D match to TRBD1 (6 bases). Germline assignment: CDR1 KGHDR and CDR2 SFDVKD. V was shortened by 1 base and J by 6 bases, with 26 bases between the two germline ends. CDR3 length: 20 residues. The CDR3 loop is CATSDFRGTVWGKLAGELFF. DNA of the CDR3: TGTGCCACCAGTGATTTTAGGGGGACCGTGTGGGGTAAGTTGGCCGGGGAGCTGTTTTTT.

CDR3: CASSQDGDWNSPLHF. The DNA of the CDR3 is TGTGCCAGCAGCCAGGACGGGGATTGGAATTCACCCCTCCACTTT. The chain recombines TRBV5-5 with TRBJ1-6, with D uncertain. Trimming took 4 bases from V and 7 from J, leaving 15 bases between them. The CDR3 length is 15 residues. Germline V gene data show CDR1 as SGHKS and CDR2 as YYEKEE (reference sequence).

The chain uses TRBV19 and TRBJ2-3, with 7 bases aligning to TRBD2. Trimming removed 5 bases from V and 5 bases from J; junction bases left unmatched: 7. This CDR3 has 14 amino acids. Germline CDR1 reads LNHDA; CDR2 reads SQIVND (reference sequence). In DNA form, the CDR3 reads TGTGCCAGTAGTTCGAGCGGGATGGAAGATACGCAGTATTTT. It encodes CASSSSGMEDTQYF.

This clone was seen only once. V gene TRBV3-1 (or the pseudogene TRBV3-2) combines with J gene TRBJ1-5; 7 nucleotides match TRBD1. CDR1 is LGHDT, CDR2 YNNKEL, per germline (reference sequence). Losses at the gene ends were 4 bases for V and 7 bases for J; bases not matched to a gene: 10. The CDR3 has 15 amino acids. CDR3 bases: TGTGCCAGCAGCCTGGACAGGACAGGAAGGCAGCCCCAGCATTTT. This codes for CASSLDRTGRQPQHF.

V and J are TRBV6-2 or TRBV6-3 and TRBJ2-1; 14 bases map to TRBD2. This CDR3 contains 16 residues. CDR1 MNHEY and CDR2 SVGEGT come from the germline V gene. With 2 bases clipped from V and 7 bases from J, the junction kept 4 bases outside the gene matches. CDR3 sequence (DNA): TGTGCCAGCAGTTACGCGGGGACTAGCGGGAGTAATGAGCAGTTCTTC. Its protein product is CASSYAGTSGSNEQFF.

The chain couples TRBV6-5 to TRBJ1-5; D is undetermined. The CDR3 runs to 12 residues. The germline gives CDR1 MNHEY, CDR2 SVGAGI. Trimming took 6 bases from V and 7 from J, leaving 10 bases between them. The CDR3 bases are TGTGCCAGCAGCGTTTTCGGGCAGCCCCAGCATTTT. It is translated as CASSVFGQPQHF.

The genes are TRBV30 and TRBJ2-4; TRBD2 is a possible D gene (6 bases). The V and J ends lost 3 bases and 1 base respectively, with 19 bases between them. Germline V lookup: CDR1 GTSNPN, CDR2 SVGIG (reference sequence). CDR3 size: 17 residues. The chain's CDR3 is CAWREEGWRRAKNIQYF. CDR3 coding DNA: TGTGCCTGGAGAGAGGAGGGGTGGAGGAGGGCCAAAAACATTCAGTACTTC. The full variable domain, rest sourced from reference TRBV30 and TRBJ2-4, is SQTIHQWPATLVQPVGSPLSLECTVEGTSNPNLYWYRQAAGRGLQLLFYSVGIGQISSEVPQNLSASRPQDRQFILSSKKLLLSDSGFYLCAWREEGWRRAKNIQYFGAGTRLSVL.

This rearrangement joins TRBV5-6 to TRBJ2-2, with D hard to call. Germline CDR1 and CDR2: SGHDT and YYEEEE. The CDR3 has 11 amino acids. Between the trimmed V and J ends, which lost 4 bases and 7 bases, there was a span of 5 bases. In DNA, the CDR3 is TGTGCCAGCAGCGTGTACGGGGAGCTGTTTTTT. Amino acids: CASSVYGELFF.